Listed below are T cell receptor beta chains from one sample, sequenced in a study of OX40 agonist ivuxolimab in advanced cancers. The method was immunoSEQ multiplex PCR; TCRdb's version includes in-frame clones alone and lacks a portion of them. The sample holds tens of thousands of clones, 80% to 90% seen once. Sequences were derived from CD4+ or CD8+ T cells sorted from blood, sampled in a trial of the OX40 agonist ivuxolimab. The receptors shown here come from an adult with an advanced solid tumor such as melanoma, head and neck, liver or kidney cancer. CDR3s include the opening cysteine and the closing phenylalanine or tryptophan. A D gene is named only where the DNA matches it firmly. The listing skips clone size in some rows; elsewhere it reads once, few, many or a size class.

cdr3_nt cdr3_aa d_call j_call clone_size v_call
TGCGCCAGCAGCCCCCGGGACATCGGCGAGCAGTACTTC CASSPRDIGEQYF NA TRBJ2-7 NA TRBV5-1
TGTGCCAGCAGCTTTTCGGGGAACACTGAAGCTTTCTTT CASSFSGNTEAFF NA TRBJ1-1 NA TRBV7-6
TGCGCCAGCAGCCCTGCTCCGGGACTAGCGGGTAACGAGCAGTACTTC CASSPAPGLAGNEQYF TRBD2 TRBJ2-7 NA TRBV5-1
TGTGCCAGCAGTTCGAGTAGAGAGACCCAGTACTTC CASSSSRETQYF NA TRBJ2-5 NA TRBV6-1
TGTGCCACCAGCAGGGATACCAGCACCGGGGAGCTGTTTTTT CATSRDTSTGELFF NA TRBJ2-2 NA TRBV15
TGCAGCGTTTTTCAGGGGAACACTGAAGCTTTCTTT CSVFQGNTEAFF NA TRBJ1-1 once TRBV29-1
TGTGCCAGCAGTTTATCTGTTGGGAGGAGCTCCTACGAGCAGTACTTC CASSLSVGRSSYEQYF NA TRBJ2-7 NA TRBV27
TGTGCCAGCTCTTCATCCAGGGGAGAAAAACTGTTTTTT CASSSSRGEKLFF NA TRBJ1-4 NA TRBV18
TGTGCCAGCAGTTTAGGACAGGGTTTCGTCAATGAGCAGTTCTTC CASSLGQGFVNEQFF TRBD1 TRBJ2-1 once TRBV28
TGTGCCACCAGCAGAGGACAGGGGGGATCACCCCTCCACTTT CATSRGQGGSPLHF TRBD1 TRBJ1-6 NA TRBV15
TGTGCCATCAGTGAGGGGACGGCGGCTGGAAACACCATATATTTT CAISEGTAAGNTIYF NA TRBJ1-3 NA TRBV10-3
TGTGCCATCAAGGCCCTCAACAGGGGTCCCTATGGCTACACCTTC CAIKALNRGPYGYTF TRBD1 TRBJ1-2 NA TRBV10-3
TGTGCCAGCAGCCGAACCGACAGAGAACCCTATGGCTACACCTTC CASSRTDREPYGYTF NA TRBJ1-2 NA TRBV11-2
TGTGCCAGCAGCTTACGCAGGGCCACTGAAGCTTTCTTT CASSLRRATEAFF NA TRBJ1-1 NA TRBV13
TGTGCCAGCAGTTTAGGGGACAGGGTATATGGCTACACCTTC CASSLGDRVYGYTF TRBD1 TRBJ1-2 NA TRBV28
TGTGCCAGCAGTTACGGGGGGGGGACCTCCTACGAGCAGTACTTC CASSYGGGTSYEQYF TRBD2 TRBJ2-7 NA TRBV6-5
TGTGCCAGTAGTCTTCGCACAGATACGCAGTATTTT CASSLRTDTQYF NA TRBJ2-3 NA TRBV19
TGTGCCAGCAGAGCTGAACAGGGCCAAGAGACCCAGTACTTC CASRAEQGQETQYF NA TRBJ2-5 NA TRBV5-8
TGTGCCAGCTCACCAGGACAGGGAGGCTCCGGCGGGGCCACGCAGTATTTT CASSPGQGGSGGATQYF TRBD1 TRBJ2-3 NA TRBV18
TGTGCCAGCAGCCGGGACAGGGGGCCCTATGGCTACACCTTC CASSRDRGPYGYTF TRBD1 TRBJ1-2 NA TRBV28
TGTGCCAGCAGTTTGGTGGGCACCGCGATCCTTAACTATGGCTACACCTTC CASSLVGTAILNYGYTF NA TRBJ1-2 NA TRBV27
TGCGCCAGCAGCCAACGGACAGGGCTGTTGGAGACCCAGTACTTC CASSQRTGLLETQYF TRBD1 TRBJ2-5 few TRBV4-1
TGTGCCAGCAGCTTACAGGGGGCGAATGGCTACACCTTC CASSLQGANGYTF TRBD1 TRBJ1-2 NA TRBV6-5
TGTGCCATCAGTGAGTCGTCGGGGGGAGGGAAAGCTTTCTTT CAISESSGGGKAFF NA TRBJ1-1 NA TRBV10-3
TGTGCCAGCACTCTTTTTAGGGGATACACCGGGGAGCTGTTTTTT CASTLFRGYTGELFF NA TRBJ2-2 NA TRBV28
TGTGCCAGCAGCTTAGTCTCTGGACTAGCTTCCAATGAGCAGTTCTTC CASSLVSGLASNEQFF TRBD2 TRBJ2-1 NA TRBV7-9
TGCGCCAGCAGCTTGGAGACTAGCGGGAGGTACAATGAGCAGTTCTTC CASSLETSGRYNEQFF TRBD2 TRBJ2-1 NA TRBV5-1
TGCAGCGTAACAGAGGGCAATCAGCCCCAGCATTTT CSVTEGNQPQHF NA TRBJ1-5 NA TRBV29-1
TGTGCCAGTAGTACCCTAAGACTAGCGGGAGAATCTAATGAGCAGTTCTTC CASSTLRLAGESNEQFF TRBD2 TRBJ2-1 NA TRBV19
TGTGCCAGCAGCTTAGGACTAGCGGGGGACACAGATACGCAGTATTTT CASSLGLAGDTDTQYF TRBD2 TRBJ2-3 NA TRBV11-2
TGTGCCAGCAGCTTGGTCAGGGGAGGAGGGAATGAGCAGTTCTTC CASSLVRGGGNEQFF NA TRBJ2-1 NA TRBV5-4
TGCGCCAGCAGCTTGGACGGGAAGTTGCAAGAGACCCAGTACTTC CASSLDGKLQETQYF NA TRBJ2-5 once TRBV5-1
TGTGCCAGCAGCACAGGACAGACCCTTTACCAAGAGACCCAGTACTTC CASSTGQTLYQETQYF NA TRBJ2-5 NA TRBV7-6
TGTGCCAGCAGCTTAAACCGGTTCGTAGGGGGCGATGAGCAGTTCTTC CASSLNRFVGGDEQFF TRBD1 TRBJ2-1 NA TRBV11-2
TGTGCCAGTAGTACAGGGTCGGACACCGGGGAGCTGTTTTTT CASSTGSDTGELFF NA TRBJ2-2 NA TRBV19
TGTGCCAGTATGGCTTCGTCTGGCAACGGGGGAGTGCAGTTCTTC CASMASSGNGGVQFF NA TRBJ2-1 NA TRBV19
TGTGCCAGCAGTCCCGTCAGGGGAAAGGTTAACACTGAAGCTTTCTTT CASSPVRGKVNTEAFF NA TRBJ1-1 NA TRBV27
TGTGCCAGCAGTCCCTATTCACTACCTACAGGGTTCTCCTACGAGCAGTACTTC CASSPYSLPTGFSYEQYF NA TRBJ2-7 NA TRBV28
TGTGCCAGCAGTTACGCCCAAACTGGGAATGAGCAGTTCTTC CASSYAQTGNEQFF NA TRBJ2-1 NA TRBV6-6
TGCGCCAGCAGCCAAGAAGGAGGTACAGCGTCCTATCAGCCCCAGCATTTT CASSQEGGTASYQPQHF NA TRBJ1-5 few TRBV4-1
TGTGCCAGCAGTAGGGGACTAGCGGGAGCCAATGAGCAGTTCTTC CASSRGLAGANEQFF TRBD2 TRBJ2-1 NA TRBV6-5
TGTGCCAGCAGTTTGCCAGGGGGGGGAAACACCATATATTTT CASSLPGGGNTIYF TRBD1 TRBJ1-3 NA TRBV6-5